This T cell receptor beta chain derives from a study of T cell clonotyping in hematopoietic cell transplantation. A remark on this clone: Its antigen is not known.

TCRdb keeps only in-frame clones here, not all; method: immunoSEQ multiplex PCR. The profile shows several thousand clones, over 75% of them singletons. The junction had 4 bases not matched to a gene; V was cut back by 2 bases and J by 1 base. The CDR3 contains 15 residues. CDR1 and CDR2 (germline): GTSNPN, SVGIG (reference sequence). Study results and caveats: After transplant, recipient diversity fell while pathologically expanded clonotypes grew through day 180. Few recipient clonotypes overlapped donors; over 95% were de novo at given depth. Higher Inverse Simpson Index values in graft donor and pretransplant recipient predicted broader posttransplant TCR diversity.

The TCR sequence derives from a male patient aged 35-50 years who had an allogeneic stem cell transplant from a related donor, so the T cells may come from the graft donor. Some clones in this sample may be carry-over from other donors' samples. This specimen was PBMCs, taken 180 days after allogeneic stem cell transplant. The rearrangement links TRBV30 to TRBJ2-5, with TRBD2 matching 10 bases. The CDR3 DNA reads TGTGCCTGGAGTCGAGCGGGAGGGCCCCAAGAGACCCAGTACTTC. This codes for CAWSRAGGPQETQYF. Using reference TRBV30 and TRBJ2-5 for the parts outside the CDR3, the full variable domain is SQTIHQWPATLVQPVGSPLSLECTVEGTSNPNLYWYRQAAGRGLQLLFYSVGIGQISSEVPQNLSASRPQDRQFILSSKKLLLSDSGFYLCAWSRAGGPQETQYFGPGTRLLVL.